These 26 T cell receptor beta chains came from one sample sequenced in a study of cytomegalovirus exposure and HLA in healthy donors. Researchers ran the PCR with 60 Vbeta and 13 Jbeta primers. Profiling relied on immunoSEQ multiplex PCR, and the TCRdb table lists in-frame clones only, not all of them. The table includes more than 85,000 clones, roughly four fifths detected once. The material sequenced was PBMCs. These receptors were collected from a male donor in good health and CMV-seropositive.

As regards this clone: Germline is not matched at one junction end, which may reflect a read error. The gene calls are TRBV19 and TRBJ2-6; 9 bases match TRBD1. The CDR3 is 16 residues long. Germline values: CDR1 LNHDA, CDR2 SQIVND (reference sequence). The CDR3 bases are TGTGCCAGTTTCAACAACAGGGGGCTCGGGGCCAACGGCCTGACTTTC. Translating gives CASFNNRGLGANGLTF.

The chain is built from TRBV11-1 and TRBJ2-1; 7 nucleotides line up with TRBD2. Germline V CDR1 and CDR2: SGHAT, FQDESV (reference sequence). V lost 0 bases to trimming and J lost 3 bases; unmatched junction nucleotides: 2. CDR3 length: 15 amino acids. Here the CDR3 reads CASSLAGGIYNEQFF. The CDR3 DNA reads TGTGCCAGCAGCTTAGCGGGAGGGATCTACAATGAGCAGTTCTTC.

This clone was seen only once. The CDR3: CASSLPGLVSSGANVLTF. The CDR3 DNA is TGTGCCAGCAGTTTACCGGGACTTGTTAGCTCTGGGGCCAACGTCCTGACTTTC. V and J are TRBV28 and TRBJ2-6; tentative D call: TRBD2 (6 bases). The ends were cut back, 2 bases at V and 0 bases at J, with 14 bases in the middle. CDR1 and CDR2 (germline): MDHEN, SYDVKM. This CDR3 contains 18 residues.

This rearrangement joins TRBV6-4 to TRBJ2-3; 9 bases map to TRBD2. With 2 bases clipped from V and 5 bases from J, the junction kept 5 bases outside the gene matches. This CDR3 has 15 residues. Germline CDR1 and CDR2: MRHNA and SNTAGT. Here the CDR3 DNA reads TGTGCCAGCAGTGACGGTGTTAGCGGGAGAGATACGCAGTATTTT. It specifies CASSDGVSGRDTQYF.

This chain connects TRBV5-4 to TRBJ2-1, with 12 bases lining up with TRBD1. Germline loops: CDR1 SGHNT, CDR2 YYREEE (reference sequence). The junction had 10 bases not matched to a gene; V was cut back by 4 bases and J by 8 bases. The CDR3 spans 16 residues. DNA for the CDR3: TGTGCCAGCAGCCTCCCCGGGACAGGGGGCATGGATGAGCAGTTCTTC. It encodes CASSLPGTGGMDEQFF. The variable domain in full, with the rest retrieved from reference TRBV5-4 and TRBJ2-1, is ETGVTQSPTHLIKTRGQQVTLRCSSQSGHNTVSWYQQALGQGPQFIFQYYREEENGRGNFPPRFSGLQFPNYSSELNVNALELDDSALYLCASSLPGTGGMDEQFFGPGTRLTVL.

The V and J genes are TRBV10-3 and TRBJ1-1; D remains unclear. With 5 bases removed from V and 1 base from J, the gap between germline ends came to 8 bases. This CDR3 has 13 residues. Germline V gene data show CDR1 as ENHRY and CDR2 as SYGVKD. As DNA, the CDR3 is TGTGCCATCAGTTGGGGAGGGAACACTGAAGCTTTCTTT. Translated: CAISWGGNTEAFF.

The V gene is TRBV7-9, the J gene TRBJ2-2, with D maybe TRBD1 (5 bases). The germline gives CDR1 SEHNR, CDR2 FQNEAQ (reference sequence). V was cut by 5 bases and J by 5 bases, with 12 bases left in between. The CDR3 totals 14 residues. The CDR3 DNA is TGTGCCAGCAGCGCTAGACAGTGGACCGGGGAGCTGTTTTTT. Its protein product is CASSARQWTGELFF.

V usage is TRBV13 and J usage is TRBJ2-1, with D perhaps TRBD1 (6 bases). Deletions cut 5 bases from V and 0 bases from J, with 17 bases between. Germline V gene sequence: CDR1 PRHDT, CDR2 FYEKMQ (reference sequence). The CDR3 spans 17 residues. The CDR3 DNA reads TGTGCCAGCAGCCCAGGGCCGGGACACCTCTCCTACAATGAGCAGTTCTTC. This codes for CASSPGPGHLSYNEQFF.

This clone was seen only once. The V gene is TRBV27, the J gene TRBJ2-7, with 14 bases lining up with TRBD2. The J segment lost 3 bases and the V segment lost 6 bases, leaving 7 bases of the junction unmatched. The CDR3 covers 16 residues. Germline values: CDR1 MNHEY, CDR2 SMNVEV (reference sequence). CDR3 amino acids: CASRPPGLAGDYEQYF. The CDR3 nucleotides are TGTGCCAGCAGACCTCCGGGACTAGCGGGAGACTACGAGCAGTACTTC.

This chain uses TRBV18 with TRBJ2-1; 10 nucleotides agree with TRBD2. The ends lost 5 bases at V and 6 bases at J; junction bases unmatched: 4. Germline CDR1 and CDR2: KGHSH and LQKENI. CDR3 length: 14 amino acids. CDR3 region: CASSASSGSNEQFF. For the CDR3, the DNA is TGTGCCAGCTCAGCGTCTAGCGGGAGCAATGAGCAGTTCTTC. The full variable domain, completed using reference TRBV18 and TRBJ2-1, is NAGVMQNPRHLVRRRGQEARLRCSPMKGHSHVYWYRQLPEEGLKFMVYLQKENIIDESGMPKERFSAEFPKEGPSILRIQQVVRGDSAAYFCASSASSGSNEQFFGPGTRLTVL.

A few counts support this clone. This sequence joins TRBV19 and TRBJ2-1, with 9 positions matching TRBD2. V dropped 5 bases and J dropped 0; count of bases not matched to a gene: 11. The CDR3 is made up of 18 amino acids. Germline CDR1 LNHDA, CDR2 SQIVND (reference sequence). This chain's CDR3 is CASSVTAGGQSSYNEQFF. The CDR3 DNA reads as TGTGCCAGTAGTGTAACAGCGGGAGGTCAAAGCTCCTACAATGAGCAGTTCTTC. The entire variable domain, with the rest obtained from reference TRBV19 and TRBJ2-1, is as follows: DGGITQSPKYLFRKEGQNVTLSCEQNLNHDAMYWYRQDPGQGLRLIYYSQIVNDFQKGDIAEGYSVSREKKESFPLTVTSAQKNPTAFYLCASSVTAGGQSSYNEQFFGPGTRLTVL.

V usage is TRBV7-9 and J usage is TRBJ2-3; 8 bases map to TRBD2. Germline V CDR1 and CDR2: SEHNR, FQNEAQ (reference sequence). Trimming at V came to 3 bases and at J to 0 bases, leaving 5 bases not matched to a gene. The CDR3 is 16 amino acids. In DNA form, the CDR3 reads TGTGCCAGCAGCTTTACTAGCGGTCCTAGCACAGATACGCAGTATTTT. It specifies CASSFTSGPSTDTQYF.

The rearrangement joins TRBV5-1 to TRBJ1-3, with D perhaps TRBD1 (6 bases). CDR1 is SGHRS and CDR2 is YFSETQ in the germline V gene. Trimming cost V 4 bases and J 1 base, with 9 bases left between them. The CDR3 runs 14 residues. CDR3 sequence (DNA): TGCGCCAGCAGCACCGACAGGTCTGGAAACACCATATATTTT. It translates to CASSTDRSGNTIYF.

The chain carries TRBV21-1 and TRBJ1-1; TRBD1, the D gene given by the table, was not confirmed from the DNA. TRBV21-1 is a documented pseudogene. The CDR3 runs 16 residues. The CDR3 DNA reads as TGTGCCAGCAGCCCGCATCGCGGCAGGGGGGACACTGAAGCTTTCTTT. Translated, it gives CASSPHRGRGDTEAFF.

This clone was observed once. This chain connects TRBV19 to TRBJ2-3; 8 nucleotides match TRBD1. After removal of 5 bases from V and 8 bases from J, the junction contained 12 bases not matched to a gene. CDR1 LNHDA and CDR2 SQIVND come from the germline V gene (reference sequence). The CDR3 loop spans 15 amino acids. As DNA, the CDR3 is TGTGCCAGTAGTCAGAGTAACAGGGGGTCGGGTACGCAGTATTTT. Residues: CASSQSNRGSGTQYF. Supplemented by reference TRBV19 and TRBJ2-3, the full variable domain reads DGGITQSPKYLFRKEGQNVTLSCEQNLNHDAMYWYRQDPGQGLRLIYYSQIVNDFQKGDIAEGYSVSREKKESFPLTVTSAQKNPTAFYLCASSQSNRGSGTQYFGPGTRLTVL.

The chain is built from TRBV6-6 and TRBJ2-3; 7 bases fit TRBD2. Germline loops: CDR1 MNHNY, CDR2 SVGAGI (reference sequence). Trimming at V came to 4 bases and at J to 2 bases, leaving 9 bases not matched to a gene. The CDR3 is 16 amino acids. CDR3 amino acids: CASSSPSGTYTDTQYF. The CDR3 DNA is TGTGCCAGCAGTTCCCCCAGCGGGACCTACACAGATACGCAGTATTTT.

This clone was detected only a few times. The chain carries TRBV7-8 and TRBJ2-1; 8 nucleotides line up with TRBD1. CDR3 length: 14 amino acids. Germline CDR1 reads SGHVS; CDR2 reads FQNEAQ. V trimming: 9 bases; J trimming: 0 bases; junction bases outside the gene matches: 4. CDR3 nucleotides: TGTGCCAGTGGGCAGGGGGCCTCCTACAATGAGCAGTTCTTC. Translation gives CASGQGASYNEQFF.

This clone showed up just once. The rearrangement uses TRBV29-1 and TRBJ2-3; maybe TRBD1 (6 bases). This CDR3 is built from 15 residues. Between the trimmed V and J ends, which lost 0 bases and 5 bases, there was a span of 15 bases. Looked up from germline, CDR1 is SQVTM and CDR2 is ANQGSEA. Written as DNA, the CDR3 is TGCAGCGTTGAAGACCCTATAGGGGGAATAGATACGCAGTATTTT. Its translation is CSVEDPIGGIDTQYF.

The chain combines TRBV6-5 with TRBJ1-6, with D possibly matching TRBD1 (5 bases). Germline V lookup: CDR1 MNHEY, CDR2 SVGAGI. CDR3 length: 15 amino acids. V lost 2 bases and J lost 6, with 11 bases in between. CDR3: CASSYDSQLNSPLHF. DNA for the CDR3: TGTGCCAGCAGTTACGACAGTCAGCTTAATTCACCCCTCCACTTT.

The rearrangement joins TRBV5-6 to TRBJ1-6, with TRBD1 matching over 7 bases. The CDR3 loop spans 15 amino acids. The junction had 13 bases not matched to a gene; V was cut back by 4 bases and J by 12 bases. Germline V lookup: CDR1 SGHDT, CDR2 YYEEEE. CDR3 loop: CASSTFRQGEGPLHF. In nucleotides, the CDR3 is TGTGCCAGCAGCACCTTCAGACAGGGCGAGGGACCCCTCCACTTT.

This sequence joins TRBV4-3 and TRBJ2-7, with TRBD1 matching over 8 bases. The ends lost 3 bases at V and 2 bases at J; junction bases unmatched: 3. Germline CDR1 LGHNA, CDR2 YSLEER. The CDR3 sequence is 14 residues long. DNA for the CDR3: TGCGCCAGCAGCCAGGACAGGGCCACCTACGAGCAGTACTTC. This gives the protein CASSQDRATYEQYF.

The rearrangement joins TRBV7-2 to TRBJ2-7; 11 bases map to TRBD2. The germline gives CDR1 SGHTA, CDR2 FQGNSA. The J segment lost 4 bases and the V segment lost 3 bases, leaving 14 bases of the junction unmatched. The CDR3 has 18 residues. The CDR3 loop reads CASSLDGLATSGSYEQYF. The CDR3 coding sequence is TGTGCCAGCAGCTTGGATGGGTTAGCTACTAGCGGGAGTTACGAGCAGTACTTC. The variable domain in full, with the rest retrieved from reference TRBV7-2 and TRBJ2-7, is GAGVSQSPSNKVTEKGKDVELRCDPISGHTALYWYRQSLGQGLEFLIYFQGNSAPDKSGLPSDRFSAERTGGSVSTLTIQRTQQEDSAVYLCASSLDGLATSGSYEQYFGPGTRLTVT.

This chain links TRBV7-2 with TRBJ2-2; TRBD2 matches 16 bases. This CDR3 spans 19 amino acids. Germline CDR1 is SGHTA and CDR2 is FQGNSA. V dropped 6 bases and J dropped 3; count of bases not matched to a gene: 10. The chain's CDR3 is CASRGTSGRAMGDTGELFF. The CDR3 nucleotides are TGTGCCAGCAGGGGGACTAGCGGGAGGGCCATGGGGGACACCGGGGAGCTGTTTTTT.

The genes are TRBV7-2 and TRBJ2-7; 7 nucleotides agree with TRBD1. V gave up 5 bases and J gave up 5 bases; unmatched junction bases: 12. Germline V gene data show CDR1 as SGHTA and CDR2 as FQGNSA. The CDR3 runs to 15 residues. For the CDR3, the DNA is TGTGCCAGCAGCCAGGGGGTGGGGGTCGCGAACGAGCAGTACTTC. Translation: CASSQGVGVANEQYF.

The chain combines TRBV28 with TRBJ2-2, with D tentatively TRBD2 (5 bases). The CDR3 length is 16 residues. Trimming removed 2 bases from V and 4 bases from J, with 14 bases in between. Germline V lookup: CDR1 MDHEN, CDR2 SYDVKM. CDR3 in amino acids: CASSLNEGLSTGELFF. The CDR3 nucleotides read TGTGCCAGCAGTTTAAATGAGGGATTGTCCACCGGGGAGCTGTTTTTT.

A word on this clone: One end of the junction fails to match germline, which may point to a read error. The chain couples TRBV5-8 to TRBJ2-6; tentatively, D is TRBD2 (6 bases). Germline V gene sequence: CDR1 SGHTS, CDR2 YDEGEE. This CDR3 is 15 amino acids long. This CDR3 reads CASSLYGTGANGLTF. The CDR3 DNA is TGTGCCAGCAGCTTGTACGGGACTGGGGCCAACGGCCTGACTTTC.